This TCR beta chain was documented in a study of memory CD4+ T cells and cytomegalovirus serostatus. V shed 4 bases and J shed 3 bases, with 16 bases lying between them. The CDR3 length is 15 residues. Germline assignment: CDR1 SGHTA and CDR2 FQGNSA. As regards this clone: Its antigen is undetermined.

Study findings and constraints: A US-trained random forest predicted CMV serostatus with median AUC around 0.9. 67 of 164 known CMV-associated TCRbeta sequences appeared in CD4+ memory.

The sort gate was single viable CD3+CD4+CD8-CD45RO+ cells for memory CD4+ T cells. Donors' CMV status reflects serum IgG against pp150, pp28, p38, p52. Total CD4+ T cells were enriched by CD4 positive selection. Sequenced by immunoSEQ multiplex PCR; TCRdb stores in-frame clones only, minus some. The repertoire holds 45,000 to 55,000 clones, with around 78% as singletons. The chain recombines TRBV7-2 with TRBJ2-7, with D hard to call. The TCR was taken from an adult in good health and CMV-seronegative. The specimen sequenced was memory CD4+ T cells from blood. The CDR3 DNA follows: TGTGCCAGCAGCTCGTCGACTGAGATCGTCTACGAGCAGTACTTC. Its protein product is CASSSSTEIVYEQYF.